This TCR beta chain was captured in a study of blood T cells in healthy people across ages. At the level of the study: About one barcoded beta molecule was captured per two T cells (by template switching). Findings of the study overall: Greater diversity and more naive CD4+ cells were seen in long-lived donors than in aged donors.

Concerning this clonotype itself: The antigen remains undetermined.

The CDR3 extends over 16 amino acids. From germline, CDR1 is MNHEY and CDR2 SVGEGT. J gave up 2 bases and V 0 bases, and 6 bases lay outside the gene matches. The second PCR ran about 6 to 11 cycles with a sample-barcoded 5' primer and J-beta primers. Each cDNA molecule, via a template-switch adaptor with 12 random nucleotides, was tagged. TCRdb processed the 5' RACE reads anew with MiXCR; each CDR3 protein has one entry. The data contain approximately 800,000 distinct CDR3 sequences, about 62% of them singletons. The chain carries TRBV6-2 or TRBV6-3 and TRBJ2-7; 8 bases are shared with TRBD1. The TCR originated in a man under 40 in good health. The sample consisted of blood. The DNA for the CDR3 is TGTGCCAGCAGTTACTCGATTGAACAGGGGGCCTACGAGCAGTACTTC. It is translated as CASSYSIEQGAYEQYF.